A selection of T cell receptor beta chains follows, all from one sample in a study of molecular identifiers for immune sequencing clone quantification. MiXCR, run by TCRdb on the PCR reads, gives a single entry per CDR3 protein. The repertoire has hundreds of thousands of distinct CDR3 sequences, around 25% of them found once; the top ten carry 0.78%. The sequencing sample was made of naive CD8+ T cells from blood, with Jurkat cell RNA spiked in. All receptors come from a human donor in good health. Some libraries in this study had Jurkat cell RNA spiked in. CDR3s include the opening cysteine and the closing phenylalanine or tryptophan. The D gene is left open where the match is weak. Expanded clones are given a class, and other clones once, few, many or no size at all.

>NA|TRBJ1-1|many|TRBV12-5
CASGQGRAAMNTEAFF
TGTGCTAGTGGGCAGGGAAGGGCGGCCATGAACACTGAAGCTTTCTTT
>NA|TRBJ2-7|NA|TRBV16
CASSPWGSSYEQYF
TGTGCCAGCAGCCCCTGGGGCAGCTCCTACGAGCAGTACTTC
>TRBD2|TRBJ2-3|many|TRBV9
CASSPGGGADTQYF
TGTGCCAGCAGCCCCGGCGGGGGAGCAGATACGCAGTATTTT
>NA|TRBJ2-3|few|TRBV13
CASSTGSLGLETDTQYF
TGTGCCAGCAGCACGGGTTCGTTGGGATTAGAGACAGATACGCAGTATTTT
>NA|TRBJ1-3|many|TRBV7-2
CASSPIITGNTIYF
TGTGCCAGCAGCCCGATCATAACTGGAAACACCATATATTTT
>NA|TRBJ2-3|few|TRBV12-3/TRBV12-4
CASSLDGQAPSTDTQYF
TGTGCCAGCAGTTTAGATGGTCAGGCCCCTAGCACAGATACGCAGTATTTT
>TRBD1|TRBJ1-1|many|TRBV4-3
CASSQDHRQGAKTEAFF
TGCGCCAGCAGCCAAGATCACCGACAGGGGGCGAAGACTGAAGCTTTCTTT
>TRBD1|TRBJ2-3|once|TRBV4-3
CASSQEGTGVTYTDTQYF
TGCGCCAGCAGCCAAGAAGGGACAGGGGTGACCTACACAGATACGCAGTATTTT
>TRBD2|TRBJ2-1|few|TRBV27
CASTSLGRERGTYNEQFF
TGTGCCAGCACCAGTTTAGGGAGGGAGCGGGGGACCTACAATGAGCAGTTCTTC
>NA|TRBJ2-7|NA|TRBV20-1
CNAKLTGYEQYF
TGCAATGCTAAACTAACGGGATACGAGCAGTACTTC
>TRBD1|TRBJ2-5|many|TRBV27
CASRPLDRGEYQETQYF
TGTGCCAGCAGACCCTTGGACAGGGGCGAGTACCAAGAGACCCAGTACTTC
>TRBD1|TRBJ2-7|many|TRBV11-2
CASSLGRQGPEQYF
TGTGCCAGCAGCTTAGGGCGACAGGGTCCCGAGCAGTACTTC
>NA|TRBJ2-7|NA|TRBV27
CASSTTSAEQYF
TGTGCCAGCAGTACCACTTCCGCCGAGCAGTACTTC
>TRBD2|TRBJ2-4|few|TRBV15
CATSREIAGENIQYF
TGTGCCACCAGCAGAGAAATAGCGGGGGAAAACATTCAGTACTTC